This TCR beta chain came from a study of identical twins. This clonotype was recorded many times. TCRdb analysed the 5' RACE reads with MiXCR anew, one entry per CDR3 protein. The data contain 200,000 to 250,000 distinct CDR3 sequences, 6% to 9% of them singletons. From germline, CDR1 is SGHTA and CDR2 FQGNSA. This CDR3 is 15 amino acids long. Trimming shortened V by 4 bases and J by 3 bases, and 12 bases separated the two germline ends. The sample was also linked to a second study, of yellow fever vaccine responses in identical twins.

This TCR came from a woman aged 18-30 years in good health. The sequenced sample consisted of memory (CD45RO+) T cells sorted from blood. J is TRBJ2-2 and V is TRBV7-2, with D maybe TRBD2 (5 bases). In nucleotides, the CDR3 is TGTGCCAGCAGCTCCCGGGGTAGATACACCGGGGAGCTGTTTTTT. It translates to CASSSRGRYTGELFF.